This TCR beta chain was recorded in a study of T cell changes during pregnancy in multiple sclerosis (dated by TCRdb to about 2019). Study-level background: In women with multiple sclerosis, the researchers looked at how the T cell repertoire shifted as pregnancy progressed.

Per the germline V gene, MGHRA is the CDR1 and YSYEKL is the CDR2. A distance of 17 bases separates the germline ends of V and J, which lose 0 bases and 6 bases respectively. The CDR3 covers 16 residues, taking in both the cysteine and the phenylalanine. Only the CDR3 DNA stays, 48 bases, in frame from base 1. Comments on this clone: The specificity of this receptor is unknown. No base-level quality is on record; no much larger clone is a single base apart.

To prepare the library, the immunoSEQ multiplex PCR assay was applied. As stored in TCRdb, this immuneACCESS dataset retains in-frame rearrangements with V and J assigned. A fraction of the clones does not appear; measured against another copy, unresolved V genes explain less than half of the discrepancy, and the remainder lacks a known reason. The sample has roughly 69,000 clones on record, 91% of them singletons. The ten largest clones add up to under 0.3% of the sample. The chain is assembled from TRBV4-1 and TRBJ1-2, with a tentative D gene TRBD1 over 5 matching bases. The clonotype originates from a female donor in good health, enrolled as a control in a pregnancy study. Specimen: CD4+ T cells from peripheral blood mononuclear cells, collected in the third trimester of pregnancy. The CDR3 corresponds to CASSQDPGSVLNGYTF. The DNA is as follows: TGCGCCAGCAGCCAAGACCCAGGGTCGGTCCTTAATGGCTACACCTTC.